This T cell receptor (beta chain) was retrieved from a study of beta chain features in type 1 diabetes. In its sample, this clone was seen a few times. Other DNA variants within this sample encode the same CDR3. Per germline, CDR1 SGHRS and CDR2 YFSETQ. V shed 3 bases, J shed 1 base, and the junction held 2 bases outside the gene matches. This CDR3 is 14 amino acids long. Expressed TCRB transcripts were sequenced after all isolated RNA was converted to cDNA. Produced via immunoSEQ multiplex PCR; TCRdb's table is partial and in-frame only. The sample shows 810,000 or so clones, 15% to 20% of them seen only once.

This chain uses TRBV5-1 with TRBJ2-5; TRBD2 agrees at 8 bases. The sample was naive CD4+ T cells from blood. The TCR was taken from a woman in her late teens or twenties in good health. The CDR3 region is CASSSGTSQETQYF. For the CDR3, the DNA is TGCGCCAGCAGCTCCGGGACTAGCCAAGAGACCCAGTACTTC.